Shown below are 3 T cell receptor beta chains from a single sample sequenced in a study of siplizumab effects on memory and regulatory T cells. TCRdb keeps only in-frame clones here, not all; method: immunoSEQ multiplex PCR. This sample carries about 120,000 clones, 80% to 95% of them seen once, and the ten largest clones take around 0.16%. The specimen was non-Treg CD4+ T cells sorted from blood. These receptors originate from a human donor in good health.

CDR3 residues: CASSLLSRVLNTEAFF. CDR3 coding DNA: TGTGCCAGCAGCCTCCTCTCAAGGGTTTTGAACACTGAAGCTTTCTTT. V gene TRBV7-2 combines with J gene TRBJ1-1; D remains ambiguous. The CDR3 totals 16 residues. V lost 5 bases and J 0 bases, leaving 16 bases between the germline ends. CDR1 and CDR2 from the germline V gene are SGHTA and FQGNSA.

This clone was seen only once. This chain links TRBV5-6 with TRBJ2-7; no definite D call. The V gene's germline CDR1 is SGHDT and CDR2 YYEEEE. V lost 7 bases and J lost 6, with 8 bases in between. CDR3 length: 10 residues. The chain's CDR3 is CASGSPEQYF. In nucleotides, the CDR3 is TGTGCCAGCGGTAGTCCCGAGCAGTACTTC.

The rearrangement joins TRBV12-5 to TRBJ2-5; maybe TRBD1 (6 bases). V gave up 7 bases and J gave up 0 bases, with 21 bases separating them. This CDR3 spans 17 amino acids. The V gene's germline CDR1 is LGHNT and CDR2 FRNRAP. CDR3 sequence (DNA): TGTGCTAGTGCTCTCAGCACAGGGTCCCCGTACCAAGAGACCCAGTACTTC. It codes for CASALSTGSPYQETQYF.